The rows below give T cell receptor beta chains drawn from one sample of a study of control samples from healthy donors and cancer patients. The assay was immunoSEQ multiplex PCR, and TCRdb's table has in-frame clones only and misses some. The table has tens of thousands of clones, 88% seen once. Sequenced sample: blood. The receptors derive from a woman aged 70-85 years in good health. Each CDR3 is given with its conserved first and last residue.

>TRBV6-5|TRBJ2-1
CASSLGQLYEQFF
>TRBV3-1/TRBV3-2|TRBJ1-5
CASSQGQGGNQPQHF
>TRBV5-1|TRBJ1-1
CASSPGTVNTEAFF
>TRBV4-1|TRBJ2-1
CASSQGGTSYNEQFF
>TRBV6-5|TRBJ1-2
CASRQQTNYGYTF
>TRBV5-4|TRBJ2-5
CASSFGPTETQYF
>TRBV7-9|TRBJ1-1
CASSSYRTGNAEAFF
>TRBV2|TRBJ1-1
CASRTLNTEAFF
>TRBV30|TRBJ1-6
CAWSGGGFSPLHF
>TRBV5-1|TRBJ2-3
CASSSSSGGALDTQYF
>TRBV19|TRBJ1-1
CASSPTGNTEAFF
>TRBV30|TRBJ1-2
CAWSVWDRHFYGYTF
>TRBV6-1|TRBJ1-2
CASSEVRVSNYGYTF
>TRBV12-3/TRBV12-4|TRBJ1-5
CASSFGGTPDF
>TRBV19|TRBJ1-6
CASRGDTLNSPLHF
>TRBV10-1|TRBJ2-7
CASSDKFYEQYF
>TRBV7-7|TRBJ2-1
CASSFSLVYNEQFF
>TRBV9|TRBJ1-2
CASSVGQEVGYGYTF
>TRBV4-1|TRBJ2-5
CASSQVGGGGVETQYF
>TRBV6-5|TRBJ1-1
CASSSGTANTEAFF
>TRBV6-5|TRBJ1-1
CASRRVQGSNTEAFF
>TRBV7-8|TRBJ1-2
CASSSYRGYGYTF
>TRBV6-5|TRBJ2-5
CASSYLTGVETQYF
>TRBV5-1|TRBJ2-1
CASSLGARNNEQFF
>TRBV9|TRBJ1-2
CASSDRPDIASRGYTF
>TRBV5-1|TRBJ2-1
CASSLEGAEYNEQFF
>TRBV5-4|TRBJ2-1
CASSSTSGDSSYNEQFF
>TRBV6-2/TRBV6-3|TRBJ1-2
CASSYSERPSNYGYTF
>TRBV20-1|TRBJ1-1
CSAFPGTWAFF
>TRBV11-2|TRBJ1-2
CASSLRPGEGYTF
>TRBV6-1|TRBJ1-1
CASSELSTEAFF
>TRBV9|TRBJ2-2
CASSLGQVSPPNTGELFF
>TRBV6-5|TRBJ1-5
CASSNPGYGKPQHF
>TRBV7-8|TRBJ2-7
CASRGLSAYEQYF
>TRBV5-1|TRBJ2-5
CASSPSGEETQYF
>TRBV15|TRBJ2-1
CATSSEAGTYNEQFF
>TRBV9|TRBJ2-5
CASSASPGLRGETQYF
>TRBV19|TRBJ1-2
CASSIDTGARYGYTF
>TRBV9|TRBJ2-2
CASSVRTGGAGELFF
>TRBV19|TRBJ2-2
CASSRDGRAQTGELFF
>TRBV19|TRBJ1-5
CASRPRGEGNQPQHF
>TRBV29-1|TRBJ1-2
CSVKQGTGGYTF
>TRBV3-1/TRBV3-2|TRBJ1-5
CASSQVGQRQPQHF
>TRBV19|TRBJ2-1
CASSTASGGVNEQFF
>TRBV6-5|TRBJ2-5
CASTLAKGTQYF
>TRBV9|TRBJ2-1
CASSSSGDSYNEQFF
>TRBV18|TRBJ2-2
CASSPSQVRMGTGELFF
>TRBV29-1|TRBJ2-7
CSVGGPTSYEQYF
>TRBV6-6|TRBJ1-6
CASSPARALENSPLHF
>TRBV6-5|TRBJ2-2
CATRDSPNTGELFF
>TRBV19|TRBJ1-2
CASSPNPLRNYGYTF
>TRBV6-5|TRBJ2-5
CASSSSAPQETQYF
>TRBV3-1/TRBV3-2|TRBJ2-3
CASSQLYPDTQYF